These T cell receptor beta chains were read from a single sample in a study of cytomegalovirus exposure and HLA in healthy donors. Produced via immunoSEQ multiplex PCR; TCRdb's table is partial and in-frame only. This sample has some 110,000 clones, with roughly 80% found just once. Sequenced material: PBMCs. These receptors came from a man under 40 in good health and CMV-seropositive. CDR3s include the opening cysteine and the closing phenylalanine or tryptophan. Each record gives: D gene, clone size, J gene, V gene, CDR3 DNA, CDR3 protein. The D gene is left open where the match is weak. The size field is filled for only some rows; it gives once, few, many or a size class.

d_call: .; clone_size: .; j_call: TRBJ1-4; v_call: TRBV10-2; cdr3_nt: TGCGCCAGCAGTGAGTTACAGGGTATCCCTGCAACTAATGAAAAACTGTTTTTT; cdr3_aa: CASSELQGIPATNEKLFF
d_call: .; clone_size: .; j_call: TRBJ2-1; v_call: TRBV7-7; cdr3_nt: TGTGCCAGCAAGCCCTTACGAGGTTCGTCTAACCGCTACAATGAGCAGTTCTTC; cdr3_aa: CASKPLRGSSNRYNEQFF
d_call: TRBD1; clone_size: .; j_call: TRBJ1-1; v_call: TRBV30; cdr3_nt: TGTGCCTGGACCCCGGGACAGCCGAACACTGAAGCTTTCTTT; cdr3_aa: CAWTPGQPNTEAFF
d_call: .; clone_size: .; j_call: TRBJ1-1; v_call: TRBV10-1; cdr3_nt: TGCGCCAGCAGTGGGGCAGAGATATACCCTGAAGCTTTCTTT; cdr3_aa: CASSGAEIYPEAFF
d_call: TRBD1; clone_size: .; j_call: TRBJ2-7; v_call: TRBV27; cdr3_nt: TGTGCCAGCAGTCCGGCACTGGGACAGGGGCCCCCCTACGAGCAGTACTTC; cdr3_aa: CASSPALGQGPPYEQYF
d_call: .; clone_size: .; j_call: TRBJ1-2; v_call: TRBV25-1; cdr3_nt: TGTGCCAGCAGTTTTCGGGCTAACTATGGCTACACCTTC; cdr3_aa: CASSFRANYGYTF
d_call: .; clone_size: few; j_call: TRBJ2-7; v_call: TRBV7-9; cdr3_nt: TGTGCCAGCAGCTTTGCCGCGGACTACGAGCAGTACTTC; cdr3_aa: CASSFAADYEQYF
d_call: TRBD1; clone_size: once; j_call: TRBJ2-5; v_call: TRBV6-1; cdr3_nt: TGTGCCAGCAGTGAACTAGATATGGGACAGGGTTGGGAGACCCAGTACTTC; cdr3_aa: CASSELDMGQGWETQYF
d_call: .; clone_size: .; j_call: TRBJ2-7; v_call: TRBV28; cdr3_nt: TGTGCCAGCAGTTTGAGAATAGGGAGCCCCACCTACGAGCAGTACTTC; cdr3_aa: CASSLRIGSPTYEQYF
d_call: .; clone_size: once; j_call: TRBJ2-2; v_call: TRBV5-6; cdr3_nt: TGTGCCAGCAGCTTGGTGGGGGGTTTCGGCACCGGGGAGCTGTTTTTT; cdr3_aa: CASSLVGGFGTGELFF
d_call: .; clone_size: .; j_call: TRBJ2-1; v_call: TRBV5-8; cdr3_nt: TGTGCCAGCAGCTCCCCCCGGGAATCCTACAATGAGCAGTTCTTC; cdr3_aa: CASSSPRESYNEQFF
d_call: .; clone_size: .; j_call: TRBJ1-2; v_call: TRBV4-1; cdr3_nt: TGCGCCAGCAGCCAAGATCAGGGGATCAACTATGGCTACACCTTC; cdr3_aa: CASSQDQGINYGYTF
d_call: .; clone_size: .; j_call: TRBJ1-1; v_call: TRBV7-9; cdr3_nt: TGTGCCAGCAGCTTACAGGGGCGGAACACTGAAGCTTTCTTT; cdr3_aa: CASSLQGRNTEAFF
d_call: TRBD1; clone_size: .; j_call: TRBJ2-7; v_call: TRBV6-5; cdr3_nt: TGTGCCAGCAGAGCAGGGGGCAACGAGCAGTACTTC; cdr3_aa: CASRAGGNEQYF
d_call: .; clone_size: once; j_call: TRBJ1-2; v_call: TRBV5-1; cdr3_nt: TGCGCCAGCAGCCTGGGGGGGGTTGACTATGGCTACACCTTC; cdr3_aa: CASSLGGVDYGYTF
d_call: TRBD1; clone_size: once; j_call: TRBJ2-5; v_call: TRBV5-6; cdr3_nt: TGTGCCAGCAGCTCCTGGACAGGGGGCCCTCTACAAGAGACCCAGTACTTC; cdr3_aa: CASSSWTGGPLQETQYF
d_call: TRBD1; clone_size: .; j_call: TRBJ1-2; v_call: TRBV19; cdr3_nt: TGTGCCAGTAGTATGGAGGGGGCTGACTATGGCTACACCTTC; cdr3_aa: CASSMEGADYGYTF
d_call: .; clone_size: .; j_call: TRBJ1-2; v_call: TRBV6-6; cdr3_nt: TGTGCCAGCACTCTATACAGGGATTTATATGGCTACACCTTC; cdr3_aa: CASTLYRDLYGYTF
d_call: TRBD1; clone_size: .; j_call: TRBJ2-7; v_call: TRBV10-3; cdr3_nt: TGTGCCATCAGTGGTGGGACAGGGATGGGCGAGCAGTACTTC; cdr3_aa: CAISGGTGMGEQYF
d_call: TRBD1; clone_size: .; j_call: TRBJ2-1; v_call: TRBV10-3; cdr3_nt: TGTGCCATCAGTGAGTCTATGGCAGGGGGCGCGTATGAGCAGTTCTTC; cdr3_aa: CAISESMAGGAYEQFF
d_call: TRBD2; clone_size: .; j_call: TRBJ2-5; v_call: TRBV2; cdr3_nt: TGTGCCAGCGGGACTAGCGGGACCCAAGAGACCCAGTACTTC; cdr3_aa: CASGTSGTQETQYF
d_call: TRBD1; clone_size: .; j_call: TRBJ2-3; v_call: TRBV30; cdr3_nt: TGTGCCTGGAGTGAGGGACAGCCCACCCGCACAGATACGCAGTATTTT; cdr3_aa: CAWSEGQPTRTDTQYF
d_call: .; clone_size: .; j_call: TRBJ2-1; v_call: TRBV4-1; cdr3_nt: TGCGCCAGCAGCCATCCCGGGAGTTCCGATGAGCAGTTCTTC; cdr3_aa: CASSHPGSSDEQFF
d_call: TRBD2; clone_size: few; j_call: TRBJ2-7; v_call: TRBV5-6; cdr3_nt: TGTGCCAGCAGCTCTTGGGGGGGGACCCCGGCCGAGCAGTACTTC; cdr3_aa: CASSSWGGTPAEQYF
d_call: TRBD2; clone_size: .; j_call: TRBJ2-1; v_call: TRBV2; cdr3_nt: TGTGCCAGCAGTGCGACTAGCGGGAGCTACAATGAGCAGTTCTTC; cdr3_aa: CASSATSGSYNEQFF
d_call: .; clone_size: .; j_call: TRBJ1-3; v_call: TRBV18; cdr3_nt: TGTGCCAGCTCACCAGGGGCAGACGGAAACACCATATATTTT; cdr3_aa: CASSPGADGNTIYF
d_call: .; clone_size: .; j_call: TRBJ1-3; v_call: TRBV11-2; cdr3_nt: TGTGCCAGCTCGTTACAGAACTCTGGAAACACCATATATTTT; cdr3_aa: CASSLQNSGNTIYF
d_call: .; clone_size: .; j_call: TRBJ2-2; v_call: TRBV5-1; cdr3_nt: TGCGCCAGCAGCTTGGCCCCCCAGGGGTCCACCGGGGAGCTGTTTTTT; cdr3_aa: CASSLAPQGSTGELFF
d_call: TRBD1; clone_size: .; j_call: TRBJ1-1; v_call: TRBV7-9; cdr3_nt: TGTGCCAGCAGCTTCACAGGGGCCGAAGCTTTCTTT; cdr3_aa: CASSFTGAEAFF
d_call: .; clone_size: .; j_call: TRBJ1-2; v_call: TRBV2; cdr3_nt: TGTGCCAGCAGTGACAGGGCGCGCGGCTACACCTTC; cdr3_aa: CASSDRARGYTF
d_call: .; clone_size: .; j_call: TRBJ1-2; v_call: TRBV18; cdr3_nt: TGTGCCAGCTCACACACCGAAGCTAACTATGGCTACACCTTC; cdr3_aa: CASSHTEANYGYTF
d_call: .; clone_size: .; j_call: TRBJ1-3; v_call: TRBV28; cdr3_nt: TGTGCCGCGATTTCGACTCATCTCTCTGGAAACACCATATATTTT; cdr3_aa: CAAISTHLSGNTIYF
d_call: TRBD2; clone_size: .; j_call: TRBJ2-3; v_call: TRBV5-1; cdr3_nt: TGCGCCAGCAGCTTGGGCGGGAGTGCAACAGATACGCAGTATTTT; cdr3_aa: CASSLGGSATDTQYF
d_call: .; clone_size: few; j_call: TRBJ2-2; v_call: TRBV5-1; cdr3_nt: TGCGCCAGCAGCAAAGACAGGCCCACCGGGGAGCTGTTTTTT; cdr3_aa: CASSKDRPTGELFF
d_call: .; clone_size: .; j_call: TRBJ2-5; v_call: TRBV13; cdr3_nt: TGTGCCAGCAGCTTAGGCAGTGTGGAGACCCAGTACTTC; cdr3_aa: CASSLGSVETQYF
d_call: TRBD1; clone_size: .; j_call: TRBJ1-1; v_call: TRBV19; cdr3_nt: TGTGCCAGTAGTCTCCGGACAGGGGAGAGGACTGAAGCTTTCTTT; cdr3_aa: CASSLRTGERTEAFF
d_call: TRBD1; clone_size: .; j_call: TRBJ2-7; v_call: TRBV7-2; cdr3_nt: TGTGCCAGCAGCCCGCGTATAGGGGGCACGACCTACGAGCAGTACTTC; cdr3_aa: CASSPRIGGTTYEQYF
d_call: TRBD2; clone_size: once; j_call: TRBJ2-1; v_call: TRBV5-1; cdr3_nt: TGCGCCAGCAGAGACCTAGCGGGCGCCAATGAGCAGTTCTTC; cdr3_aa: CASRDLAGANEQFF
d_call: .; clone_size: .; j_call: TRBJ1-6; v_call: TRBV9; cdr3_nt: TGTGCCAGCAGCGTAGTCGAGAATTCACCCCTCCACTTT; cdr3_aa: CASSVVENSPLHF
d_call: .; clone_size: .; j_call: TRBJ2-1; v_call: TRBV10-3; cdr3_nt: TGTGCCGTACGGGACTTCACCCCCAATGAGCAGTTCTTC; cdr3_aa: CAVRDFTPNEQFF
d_call: .; clone_size: once; j_call: TRBJ1-2; v_call: TRBV6-1; cdr3_nt: TGTGCCAGCAGTGAAGATACAGGGTGGTATGGCTACACCTTC; cdr3_aa: CASSEDTGWYGYTF
d_call: .; clone_size: .; j_call: TRBJ2-7; v_call: TRBV12-5; cdr3_nt: TGTGCTAGTGGTTTGGGACTAGTGGGATCCTACTACGAGCAGTACTTC; cdr3_aa: CASGLGLVGSYYEQYF
d_call: TRBD1; clone_size: .; j_call: TRBJ1-2; v_call: TRBV2; cdr3_nt: TGTGCCAGCACTGATGACAGGGAAGGTGGCTACACCTTC; cdr3_aa: CASTDDREGGYTF
d_call: TRBD1; clone_size: once; j_call: TRBJ1-5; v_call: TRBV18; cdr3_nt: TGTGCCAGCTCACTCGCAGACAGGGCGCGCCCCCAGCATTTT; cdr3_aa: CASSLADRARPQHF
d_call: TRBD1; clone_size: .; j_call: TRBJ1-4; v_call: TRBV30; cdr3_nt: TGTGCCTGGCAGGACAGGGAAGGAGGTGAAAAACTGTTTTTT; cdr3_aa: CAWQDREGGEKLFF
d_call: .; clone_size: .; j_call: TRBJ2-7; v_call: TRBV10-3; cdr3_nt: TGTGCCATCAGTGAGCCGGGGCAGGGGTTCTACGAGCAGTACTTC; cdr3_aa: CAISEPGQGFYEQYF
d_call: .; clone_size: .; j_call: TRBJ1-3; v_call: TRBV5-4; cdr3_nt: TGTGCCAGCAGCTTGGGGACAGCCAACTCTGGAAACACCATATATTTT; cdr3_aa: CASSLGTANSGNTIYF
d_call: .; clone_size: .; j_call: TRBJ1-3; v_call: TRBV7-9; cdr3_nt: TGTGCCAGCAGCTTACCCAGGGGCAACTCTGGAAACACCATATATTTT; cdr3_aa: CASSLPRGNSGNTIYF
d_call: .; clone_size: few; j_call: TRBJ2-2; v_call: TRBV4-2; cdr3_nt: TGTGCCAGCAGCCCCATTGGAGGGAGACGGACCGGGGAGCTGTTTTTT; cdr3_aa: CASSPIGGRRTGELFF
d_call: .; clone_size: .; j_call: TRBJ2-1; v_call: TRBV7-9; cdr3_nt: TGTGCCAGCAGCTTATCGAAAGGGGGCTCCTACAATGAGCAGTTCTTC; cdr3_aa: CASSLSKGGSYNEQFF
d_call: .; clone_size: .; j_call: TRBJ2-4; v_call: TRBV19; cdr3_nt: TGTGCCAGTAGTAACCGAGACAAAAACATTCAGTACTTC; cdr3_aa: CASSNRDKNIQYF
d_call: TRBD1; clone_size: .; j_call: TRBJ2-6; v_call: TRBV5-5; cdr3_nt: TGTGCCAGCAGCCAAAGAGACAGGGGGGTAGTCTCTGGGGCCAACGTCCTGACTTTC; cdr3_aa: CASSQRDRGVVSGANVLTF
d_call: .; clone_size: .; j_call: TRBJ2-7; v_call: TRBV30; cdr3_nt: TGTGCCTGGAGTGTTTCCCGGGGTGGTTCCTACGAGCAGTACTTC; cdr3_aa: CAWSVSRGGSYEQYF
d_call: .; clone_size: .; j_call: TRBJ2-3; v_call: TRBV29-1; cdr3_nt: TGCAGCGTTGAAGGAGGGAGGTTTAGCCCAGATACGCAGTATTTT; cdr3_aa: CSVEGGRFSPDTQYF
d_call: TRBD1; clone_size: .; j_call: TRBJ1-3; v_call: TRBV29-1; cdr3_nt: TGCAGCGGTGGGACAGCTACTGGAAACACCATATATTTT; cdr3_aa: CSGGTATGNTIYF
d_call: .; clone_size: once; j_call: TRBJ2-1; v_call: TRBV12-5; cdr3_nt: TGTGCTAGTGGTCGCAGGATGGACCCATCACAGGATTACAATGAGCAGTTCTTC; cdr3_aa: CASGRRMDPSQDYNEQFF
d_call: TRBD2; clone_size: .; j_call: TRBJ2-3; v_call: TRBV5-6; cdr3_nt: TGTGCCAGCAGCTTGGAGGTAGCGGGGGCGACAGATACGCAGTATTTT; cdr3_aa: CASSLEVAGATDTQYF
d_call: .; clone_size: few; j_call: TRBJ1-5; v_call: TRBV5-5; cdr3_nt: TGTGCCAGCAGCGTTGGCCCGGGTCGAAATCAGCCCCAGCATTTT; cdr3_aa: CASSVGPGRNQPQHF
d_call: .; clone_size: .; j_call: TRBJ2-2; v_call: TRBV29-1; cdr3_nt: TGCAGCGTTGAAATACAGCCAAACACCGGGGAGCTGTTTTTT; cdr3_aa: CSVEIQPNTGELFF